This TCR beta chain was identified in a study of CD8 T cells in ankylosing spondylitis. Study-wide points: Disease-linked clones reportedly concentrated significantly in matched ankylosing spondylitis synovial fluid. Earlier work had already found some motif variants in reactive arthritis synovial fluid and blood. Peripheral blood held disease-linked clones only at relatively low frequency, and these were CD8+. For ankylosing spondylitis blood, a TCR beta motif of several highly homologous variants appeared characteristic.

By quantitative 5'-RACE with molecular barcodes, the TCR beta libraries were made. TCRdb fed the 5' RACE reads into MiXCR, producing one record per CDR3 protein. The sample has some 400,000 distinct CDR3 sequences, approximately 20% seen once. Unmatched junction bases numbered 7, after V lost 3 bases and J lost 1 base. Germline V gene sequence: CDR1 MGHDK, CDR2 SYGVNS. The length of the CDR3 is 18 residues. Comments on this clonotype: Its antigen is unknown.

The chain joins TRBV25-1 to TRBJ2-1; 12 bases map to TRBD2. The clonotype originates from a male donor with ankylosing spondylitis. Sequencing was done on a sample of blood, either unsorted or a sorted T cell fraction (not recorded which). Here the CDR3 reads CASSDRLAGGRSYNEQFF. CDR3 in DNA: TGTGCCAGCAGTGACCGGCTAGCGGGAGGGAGGTCCTACAATGAGCAGTTCTTC.